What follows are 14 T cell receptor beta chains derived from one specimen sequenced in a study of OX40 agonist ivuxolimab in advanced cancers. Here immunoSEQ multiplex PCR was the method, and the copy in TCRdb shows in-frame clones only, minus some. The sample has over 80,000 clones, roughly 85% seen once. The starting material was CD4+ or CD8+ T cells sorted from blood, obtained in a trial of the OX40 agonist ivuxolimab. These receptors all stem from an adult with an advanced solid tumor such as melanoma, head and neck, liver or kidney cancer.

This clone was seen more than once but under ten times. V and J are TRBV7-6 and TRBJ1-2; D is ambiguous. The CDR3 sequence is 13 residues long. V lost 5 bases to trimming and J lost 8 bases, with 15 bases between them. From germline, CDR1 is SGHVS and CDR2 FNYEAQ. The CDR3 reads CASSPREAEGYTF. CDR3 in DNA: TGTGCCAGCAGCCCACGGGAGGCTGAGGGCTACACCTTC. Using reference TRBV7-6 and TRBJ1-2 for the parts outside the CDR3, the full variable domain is GAGVSQSPRYKVTKRGQDVALRCDPISGHVSLYWYRQALGQGPEFLTYFNYEAQQDKSGLPNDRFSAERPEGSISTLTIQRTEQRDSAMYRCASSPREAEGYTFGSGTRLTVV.

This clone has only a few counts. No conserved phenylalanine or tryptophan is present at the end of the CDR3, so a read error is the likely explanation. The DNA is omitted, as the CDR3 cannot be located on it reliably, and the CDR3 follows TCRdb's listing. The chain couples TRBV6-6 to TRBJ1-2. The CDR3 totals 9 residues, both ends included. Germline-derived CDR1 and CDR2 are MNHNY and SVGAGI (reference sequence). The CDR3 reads CASSSPWTI.

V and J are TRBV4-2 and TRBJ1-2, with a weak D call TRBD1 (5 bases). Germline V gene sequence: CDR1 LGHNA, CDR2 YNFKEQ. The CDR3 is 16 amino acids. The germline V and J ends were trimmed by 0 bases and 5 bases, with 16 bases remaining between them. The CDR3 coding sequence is TGTGCCAGCAGCCAAGAGTGGGGGACGTCTAGTTATGGCTACACCTTC. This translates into CASSQEWGTSSYGYTF.

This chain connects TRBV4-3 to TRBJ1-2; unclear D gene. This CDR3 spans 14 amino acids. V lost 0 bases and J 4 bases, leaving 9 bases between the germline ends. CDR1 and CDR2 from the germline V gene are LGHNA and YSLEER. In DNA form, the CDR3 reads TGCGCCAGCAGCCAAGAGGCCTGGGTCTATGGCTACACCTTC. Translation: CASSQEAWVYGYTF.

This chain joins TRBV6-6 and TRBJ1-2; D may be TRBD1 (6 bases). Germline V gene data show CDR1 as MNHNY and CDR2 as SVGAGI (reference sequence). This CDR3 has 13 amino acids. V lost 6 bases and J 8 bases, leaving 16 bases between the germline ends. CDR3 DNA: TGTGCCAGCAGACCCCTCGGGGGGGGCGGCTACACCTTC. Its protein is CASRPLGGGGYTF.

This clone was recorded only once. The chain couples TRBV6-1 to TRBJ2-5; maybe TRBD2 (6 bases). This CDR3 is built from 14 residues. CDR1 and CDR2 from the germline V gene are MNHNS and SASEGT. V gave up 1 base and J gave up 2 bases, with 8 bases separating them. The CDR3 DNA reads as TGTGCCAGCAGTGAAGGGAGGGCTCAAGAGACCCAGTACTTC. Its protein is CASSEGRAQETQYF.

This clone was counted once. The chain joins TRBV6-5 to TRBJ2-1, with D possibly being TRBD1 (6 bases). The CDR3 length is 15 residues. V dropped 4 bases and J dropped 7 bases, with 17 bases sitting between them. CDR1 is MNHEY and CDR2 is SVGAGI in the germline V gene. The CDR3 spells CASSLRYREKNEQFF. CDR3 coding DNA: TGTGCCAGCAGTTTACGTTACAGGGAGAAGAATGAGCAGTTCTTC.

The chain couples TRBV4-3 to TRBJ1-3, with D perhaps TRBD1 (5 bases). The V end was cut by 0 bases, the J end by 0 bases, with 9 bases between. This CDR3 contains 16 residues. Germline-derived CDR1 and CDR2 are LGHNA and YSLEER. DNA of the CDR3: TGCGCCAGCAGCCAAGAGTGGGGCTACTCTGGAAACACCATATATTTT. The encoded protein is CASSQEWGYSGNTIYF.

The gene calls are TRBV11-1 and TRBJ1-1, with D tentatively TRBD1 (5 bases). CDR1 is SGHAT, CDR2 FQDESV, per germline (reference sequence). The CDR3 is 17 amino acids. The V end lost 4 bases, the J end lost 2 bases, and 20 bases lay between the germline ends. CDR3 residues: CASSSTLGRQGNTEAFF. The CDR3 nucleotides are TGTGCCAGCAGCTCTACCCTTGGGCGGCAGGGCAACACTGAAGCTTTCTTT.

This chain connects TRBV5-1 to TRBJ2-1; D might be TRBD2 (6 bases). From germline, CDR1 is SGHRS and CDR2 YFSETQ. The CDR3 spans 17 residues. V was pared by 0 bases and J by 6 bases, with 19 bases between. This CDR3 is CASSLVRDLTRGNEQFF. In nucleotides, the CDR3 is TGCGCCAGCAGCTTGGTTAGGGACTTGACGAGGGGCAATGAGCAGTTCTTC.

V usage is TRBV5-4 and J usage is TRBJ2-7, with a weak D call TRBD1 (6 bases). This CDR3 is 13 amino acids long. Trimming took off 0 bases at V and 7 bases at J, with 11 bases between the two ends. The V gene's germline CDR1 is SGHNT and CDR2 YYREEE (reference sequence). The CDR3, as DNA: TGTGCCAGCAGCTTGGACAGGGATGGAGAGCAGTACTTC. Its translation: CASSLDRDGEQYF. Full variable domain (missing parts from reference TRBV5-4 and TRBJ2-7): ETGVTQSPTHLIKTRGQQVTLRCSSQSGHNTVSWYQQALGQGPQFIFQYYREEENGRGNFPPRFSGLQFPNYSSELNVNALELDDSALYLCASSLDRDGEQYFGPGTRLTVT.

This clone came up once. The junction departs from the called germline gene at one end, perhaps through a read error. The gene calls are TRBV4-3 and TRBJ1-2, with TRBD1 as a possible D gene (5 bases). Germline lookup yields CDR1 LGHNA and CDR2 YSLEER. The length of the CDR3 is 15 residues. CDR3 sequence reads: CASSQGGGVNYGCTF. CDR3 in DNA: TGCGCCAGCAGCCAGGGTGGGGGTGTTAACTATGGCTGCACCTTC.

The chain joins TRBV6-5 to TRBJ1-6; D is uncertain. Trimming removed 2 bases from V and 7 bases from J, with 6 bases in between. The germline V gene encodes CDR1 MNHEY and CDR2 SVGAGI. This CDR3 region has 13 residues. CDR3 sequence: CASSYSPNSPLHF. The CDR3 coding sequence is TGTGCCAGCAGTTACAGCCCCAATTCACCCCTCCACTTT.

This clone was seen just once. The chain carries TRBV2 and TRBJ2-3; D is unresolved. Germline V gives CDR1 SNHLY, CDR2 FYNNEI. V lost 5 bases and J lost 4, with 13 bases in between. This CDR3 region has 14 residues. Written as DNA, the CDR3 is TGTGCCAGCAGTCCAGACGGTTATGCAGATACGCAGTATTTT. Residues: CASSPDGYADTQYF.